The TCR beta chain described here comes from a study of cytomegalovirus exposure and HLA in healthy donors. A word on this clone: What it binds is unknown.

Vbeta (60) and Jbeta (13) primers were used in the PCR. Profiled with immunoSEQ multiplex PCR; TCRdb holds only in-frame clones, not every one. This table lists 45,000 to 60,000 clones. Unmatched junction bases numbered 6, after V lost 5 bases and J lost 5 bases. Germline assignment: CDR1 MDHEN and CDR2 SYDVKM. There are 15 residues in the CDR3. Whole-study findings and limits: Earlier analysis found most TCR beta V segments productive about 90% or about 30% of the time.

The clonotype originates from a middle-aged woman in good health and CMV-seronegative. What was sequenced was PBMCs. The chain combines TRBV28 with TRBJ2-3; 11 bases are shared with TRBD2. CDR3 sequence (DNA): TGTGCCAGCAGTACTAGCGGGAGAGGGGGAGATACGCAGTATTTT. Encoded protein: CASSTSGRGGDTQYF.